The 7 T cell receptor beta chains given below trace back to one sample, sequenced in a study of cytomegalovirus exposure and HLA in healthy donors. The PCR had 60 Vbeta and 13 Jbeta primers. Measured with immunoSEQ multiplex PCR; TCRdb has only the in-frame clones, and not every one. This specimen shows about 88,000 clones; the ten leading clones hold about 5.9%. The sample consisted of PBMCs. The receptors derive from a girl between 5 and 17 years old in good health and CMV-seropositive.

The rearrangement links TRBV5-1 to TRBJ1-2; a possible D gene is TRBD1 (5 bases). This CDR3 has 12 amino acids. Germline CDR1 reads SGHRS; CDR2 reads YFSETQ. The V and J ends lost 4 bases and 7 bases respectively, with 11 bases between them. The CDR3 DNA reads as TGCGCCAGCAGCGCGGGGGAGCCTGGCTACACCTTC. It yields the protein CASSAGEPGYTF.

CDR3 protein: CASSVAWASGGTDTQYF. Here the CDR3 DNA reads TGTGCCAGCAGCGTAGCGTGGGCTAGCGGGGGAACAGATACGCAGTATTTT. V is TRBV9 and J is TRBJ2-3, with TRBD2 identical over 10 bases. The J segment lost 3 bases and the V segment lost 0 bases, leaving 7 bases of the junction unmatched. Germline loops: CDR1 SGDLS, CDR2 YYNGEE. The length of the CDR3 is 17 residues.

The chain carries TRBV4-1 and TRBJ1-1; 9 bases are shared with TRBD1. The CDR3 extends over 15 amino acids. Trimming cost V 4 bases and J 1 base; bases outside gene matches: 4. The germline gives CDR1 MGHRA, CDR2 YSYEKL. The CDR3 DNA reads TGCGCCAGCAGCCGGGACAGGGTGGGGAACACTGAAGCTTTCTTT. Its translation is CASSRDRVGNTEAFF.

V usage is TRBV7-2 and J usage is TRBJ1-1; D may be TRBD1 (5 bases). Germline V gives CDR1 SGHTA, CDR2 FQGNSA. This CDR3 has 14 amino acids. V was pared by 3 bases and J by 1 base, with 9 bases between. The CDR3 DNA reads as TGTGCCAGCAGCTTCCACAGGAAGAACACTGAAGCTTTCTTT. This translates into CASSFHRKNTEAFF. The full variable domain, its missing parts supplied by reference TRBV7-2 and TRBJ1-1, is GAGVSQSPSNKVTEKGKDVELRCDPISGHTALYWYRQSLGQGLEFLIYFQGNSAPDKSGLPSDRFSAERTGGSVSTLTIQRTQQEDSAVYLCASSFHRKNTEAFFGQGTRLTVV.

Details on this clone: An end of the junction differs from the germline gene, which may be a read error. The gene calls are TRBV20-1 and TRBJ1-2; no firm D call. Per the germline V gene, CDR1 is DFQATT and CDR2 is SNEGSKA (reference sequence). This CDR3 comprises 9 residues. The CDR3 DNA reads as TGCAGTGCTGAGAGAACTCCCGCCTTC. Amino acids: CSAERTPAF.

V gene TRBV11-3 combines with J gene TRBJ2-1, with 9 bases aligning to TRBD1. The V and J ends lost 5 bases and 7 bases, in that order; junction bases with no gene match: 12. Germline V gene data show CDR1 as SGHNT and CDR2 as YENEEA. The CDR3 has 16 amino acids. CDR3 coding DNA: TGTGCCAGCAGCGCCGCTACAGGGGGCGTATCAAATGAGCAGTTCTTC. It is translated as CASSAATGGVSNEQFF.

As regards this clone: At one end, the junction sequence differs from germline, possibly due to a read error. CDR3 sequence: CASSVEPGGSGANVLTF. In DNA form, the CDR3 reads TGTGCCAGTAGTGTAGAACCAGGGGGCTCTGGGGCCAACGTCCTGACTTTC. The genes are TRBV19 and TRBJ2-6, with 7 nucleotides matching TRBD1. Germline CDR1 LNHDA, CDR2 SQIVND (reference sequence). The CDR3 is 17 residues long.